The 27 T cell receptor beta chains below all came from one sample that was sequenced in a study of shared clonotypes between healthy human individuals. Only in-frame clones appear in the TCRdb table, and some are missing; sequencing was by immunoSEQ multiplex PCR. The sample includes fewer than 1.6 million clones, around 98.5% of them seen just once. Sequencing was done on a sample of naive CD4+ T cells sorted from blood. Indicated subset: CD45RA+ positively selected. These receptors were obtained from a man in his thirties or forties in good health.

V gene TRBV7-2 combines with J gene TRBJ2-5, with D unresolved. Trimming removed 0 bases from V and 2 bases from J, with 13 bases in between. This CDR3 comprises 16 residues. Germline loops: CDR1 SGHTA, CDR2 FQGNSA. The CDR3 spells CASSLAPRPMQETQYF. The DNA of the CDR3 is TGTGCCAGCAGCTTAGCCCCCAGACCAATGCAAGAGACCCAGTACTTC. Complete variable domain (other parts from reference TRBV7-2 and TRBJ2-5): GAGVSQSPSNKVTEKGKDVELRCDPISGHTALYWYRQSLGQGLEFLIYFQGNSAPDKSGLPSDRFSAERTGGSVSTLTIQRTQQEDSAVYLCASSLAPRPMQETQYFGPGTRLLVL.

The chain recombines TRBV9 with TRBJ2-3; TRBD2 agrees at 7 bases. J gave up 1 base and V 1 base, and 6 bases lay outside the gene matches. This CDR3 is built from 16 residues. Germline V CDR1 and CDR2: SGDLS, YYNGEE. The CDR3 region has the DNA TGTGCCAGCAGCGTAACTGGCGGGAGTGGCACAGATACGCAGTATTTT. It codes for CASSVTGGSGTDTQYF.

The genes are TRBV28 and TRBJ1-2, with 9 nucleotides matching TRBD1. The ends lost 1 base at V and 5 bases at J; junction bases unmatched: 14. The CDR3 extends over 18 amino acids. Germline assignment: CDR1 MDHEN and CDR2 SYDVKM. In nucleotides, the CDR3 is TGTGCCAGCAGTTTATCCCCTACAGGGGGCTATTCGTCTTATGGCTACACCTTC. It yields the protein CASSLSPTGGYSSYGYTF.

V and J are TRBV29-1 and TRBJ2-1, with a possible D match to TRBD2 (6 bases). Germline CDR1 is SQVTM and CDR2 is ANQGSEA. V was clipped by 5 bases and J by 7 bases, with 18 bases between them. CDR3 length: 14 amino acids. CDR3 sequence (DNA): TGCAGCGTTCATAGAGGCCCCGCGGGAAATGAGCAGTTCTTC. As protein: CSVHRGPAGNEQFF.

On this clone itself: The same CDR3 arises from other DNA sequences in this sample as well. The genes are TRBV27 and TRBJ2-7, with D perhaps TRBD2 (5 bases). The CDR3 length is 12 residues. The V gene's germline CDR1 is MNHEY and CDR2 SMNVEV (reference sequence). The germline V and J ends were trimmed by 3 bases and 4 bases, with 7 bases remaining between them. For the CDR3, the DNA is TGTGCCAGCAGTTTTCGGGGTTACGAGCAGTACTTC. It codes for CASSFRGYEQYF.

The rearrangement uses TRBV18 and TRBJ1-4, with TRBD1 as a possible D gene (6 bases). This CDR3 comprises 15 residues. Germline-derived CDR1 and CDR2 are KGHSH and LQKENI. The V end lost 5 bases, the J end lost 0 bases, and 10 bases lay between the germline ends. The CDR3 region has the DNA TGTGCCAGCTCATCCCGACAGGCAACTAATGAAAAACTGTTTTTT. Translated: CASSSRQATNEKLFF.

This clone was counted once. This chain connects TRBV7-6 to TRBJ1-6; TRBD1 is a possible D gene (5 bases). Per germline, CDR1 SGHVS and CDR2 FNYEAQ. There are 13 residues in the CDR3. Trimming removed 4 bases at V and 13 bases at J, with 14 bases between. The DNA for the CDR3 is TGTGCCAGCAGCTCGGGACTGCAATTGCCCCTCCACTTT. Its translation: CASSSGLQLPLHF.

This chain joins TRBV6-1 and TRBJ2-7; TRBD1 aligns across 7 bases. The length of the CDR3 is 14 residues. The V gene's germline CDR1 is MNHNS and CDR2 SASEGT. V shed 4 bases and J 4 bases; nucleotides not matched to a gene: 7. DNA of the CDR3: TGTGCCAGCAGTGGGACAGGTATACTGTACGAGCAGTACTTC. It yields the protein CASSGTGILYEQYF.

J is TRBJ1-4 and V is TRBV2; D is ambiguous. Trimming cost V 7 bases and J 8 bases, with 11 bases left between them. This CDR3 is 12 amino acids long. Germline CDR1 SNHLY, CDR2 FYNNEI. This chain's CDR3 is CASIRGEEKLFF. CDR3 coding DNA: TGTGCCAGCATCCGGGGTGAGGAAAAACTGTTTTTT. Supplemented by reference TRBV2 and TRBJ1-4, the full variable domain reads EPEVTQTPSHQVTQMGQEVILRCVPISNHLYFYWYRQILGQKVEFLVSFYNNEISEKSEIFDDQFSVERPDGSNFTLKIRSTKLEDSAMYFCASIRGEEKLFFGSGTQLSVL.

The V and J genes are TRBV9 and TRBJ1-3; a weak D match, TRBD1 (6 bases). The germline V gene encodes CDR1 SGDLS and CDR2 YYNGEE. Trimming removed 4 bases from V and 4 bases from J, with 15 bases in between. The CDR3 spans 15 residues. This chain's CDR3 is CASSPRGGSGNTIYF. The CDR3 DNA reads TGTGCCAGCAGCCCTAGAGGGGGAAGCGGAAACACCATATATTTT.

This clone was detected only once. The rearrangement joins TRBV4-3 to TRBJ2-3; 9 bases line up with TRBD2. The CDR3 has 17 amino acids. The germline gives CDR1 LGHNA, CDR2 YSLEER. The V and J ends lost 0 bases and 4 bases, in that order; junction bases with no gene match: 8. The CDR3 loop reads CASSQEGSGRLADTQYF. CDR3 nucleotides: TGCGCCAGCAGCCAAGAGGGTAGCGGGAGATTGGCAGATACGCAGTATTTT.

Comment on this clone: Other nucleotide sequences in the sample specify the same CDR3. The chain carries TRBV20-1 and TRBJ2-1; D is undetermined. CDR1 is DFQATT, CDR2 SNEGSKA, per germline (reference sequence). The V end lost 6 bases, the J end lost 6 bases, and 6 bases lay between the germline ends. The CDR3 consists of 10 residues. CDR3 nucleotides: TGCAGTGCCAGAAGCAATGAGCAGTTCTTC. It translates to CSARSNEQFF.

The rearrangement uses TRBV30 and TRBJ1-3; unclear D gene. Germline V gene data show CDR1 as GTSNPN and CDR2 as SVGIG (reference sequence). The V and J ends lost 2 bases and 3 bases respectively, with 11 bases between them. The CDR3 length is 14 residues. In DNA, the CDR3 is TGTGCCTGGAGTCTGCACTGGAATGGAAACACCATATATTTT. The encoded protein is CAWSLHWNGNTIYF.

This sequence joins TRBV10-3 and TRBJ2-3; 9 nucleotides match TRBD1. Losses at the gene ends were 7 bases for V and 6 bases for J; bases not matched to a gene: 8. Germline CDR1 reads ENHRY; CDR2 reads SYGVKD. This CDR3 spans 14 amino acids. The CDR3 coding sequence is TGTGCCATCACGGTGGGACAGGGAGGGGATACGCAGTATTTT. It translates to CAITVGQGGDTQYF.

This chain links TRBV25-1 with TRBJ2-3, with TRBD2 matching over 7 bases. CDR1 and CDR2 (germline): MGHDK, SYGVNS. The CDR3 consists of 17 residues. Trimming cost V 1 base and J 2 bases; bases outside gene matches: 9. CDR3 nucleotide sequence: TGTGCCAGCAGTGAATTGGTTGTGACTAGCAACACAGATACGCAGTATTTT. Its protein is CASSELVVTSNTDTQYF.

The rearrangement uses TRBV27 and TRBJ1-5, with D tentatively TRBD1 (6 bases). V dropped 4 bases and J dropped 5 bases, with 15 bases sitting between them. Germline V lookup: CDR1 MNHEY, CDR2 SMNVEV (reference sequence). The CDR3 runs to 15 residues. CDR3 coding DNA: TGTGCCAGCAGTTCTGACAGGCGGACGGATCAGCCCCAGCATTTT. It specifies CASSSDRRTDQPQHF.

The chain employs TRBV11-2 and TRBJ2-7; D is unresolved. Trimming took off 1 base at V and 2 bases at J, with 12 bases between the two ends. The CDR3 runs to 15 residues. From germline, CDR1 is SGHAT and CDR2 FQNNGV. The CDR3 reads CASSLGGQAAYEQYF. CDR3 DNA: TGTGCCAGCAGCTTAGGTGGCCAGGCCGCCTACGAGCAGTACTTC.

The CDR3 coding sequence is TGTGCCAGCAGTGAAGCACCTGGAAACACCATATATTTT. Amino acids: CASSEAPGNTIYF. The J gene is TRBJ1-3, the V gene TRBV6-1, with no clear D. The CDR3 has 13 residues. Trimming took 0 bases from V and 2 from J, leaving 2 bases between them. Germline CDR1 and CDR2: MNHNS and SASEGT.

The chain carries TRBV11-2 and TRBJ2-2; 7 bases are a match to TRBD2. The trim removed 5 bases at V and 3 bases at J, leaving 12 bases unmatched. The V gene's germline CDR1 is SGHAT and CDR2 FQNNGV. The CDR3 totals 17 residues. The CDR3 coding sequence is TGTGCCAGCAGCCGCCAGCGAGCGGGAACGTACACCGGGGAGCTGTTTTTT. Its protein is CASSRQRAGTYTGELFF.

The CDR3 sequence is CSVEDAGAGLLSREAFF. The CDR3 DNA follows: TGCAGCGTTGAAGATGCGGGGGCAGGTCTCCTCTCGAGGGAAGCTTTCTTT. This chain connects TRBV29-1 to TRBJ1-1, with a tentative D call TRBD1 (6 bases). CDR3 size: 17 residues. V was pared by 0 bases and J by 8 bases, with 25 bases between. Germline-derived CDR1 and CDR2 are SQVTM and ANQGSEA.

The gene calls are TRBV14 and TRBJ2-7; 7 nucleotides match TRBD1. The CDR3 is 14 amino acids. V was pared by 4 bases and J by 6 bases, with 9 bases of the junction left unmatched. Germline assignment: CDR1 SGHDN and CDR2 FVKESK. In DNA form, the CDR3 reads TGTGCCAGCAGCCTTTTGACAGGGTACGGCGAGCAGTACTTC. Its protein product is CASSLLTGYGEQYF.

The rearrangement joins TRBV6-1 to TRBJ2-7; D may be TRBD1 or TRBD2 (5 bases each). From germline, CDR1 is MNHNS and CDR2 SASEGT. V was shortened by 6 bases and J by 4 bases, with 13 bases between the two germline ends. CDR3 length: 13 amino acids. The CDR3 nucleotides read TGTGCCAGCAGCGGGACGGGATTATACGAGCAGTACTTC. Translated: CASSGTGLYEQYF.

The chain couples TRBV14 to TRBJ2-1; maybe TRBD2 (6 bases). The V gene's germline CDR1 is SGHDN and CDR2 FVKESK. This CDR3 region has 13 residues. Trimming stripped 5 bases from V and 4 bases from J, with 9 bases between. This CDR3 is CASSGGFYNEQFF. The DNA for the CDR3 is TGTGCCAGCAGCGGGGGGTTTTACAATGAGCAGTTCTTC. Supplemented by reference TRBV14 and TRBJ2-1, the full variable domain reads EAGVTQFPSHSVIEKGQTVTLRCDPISGHDNLYWYRRVMGKEIKFLLHFVKESKQDESGMPNNRFLAERTGGTYSTLKVQPAELEDSGVYFCASSGGFYNEQFFGPGTRLTVL.

The chain recombines TRBV6-5 with TRBJ1-1; TRBD1 matches 8 bases. The CDR3 extends over 14 amino acids. Germline V gene data show CDR1 as MNHEY and CDR2 as SVGAGI. The V segment lost 5 bases and the J segment 6 bases; nucleotides outside the gene matches: 8. The CDR3 DNA follows: TGTGCCAGCAGTCCCCCGGACAGGGAATCTGAAGCTTTCTTT. This codes for CASSPPDRESEAFF.

The chain is built from TRBV5-6 and TRBJ1-1; a weak D match, TRBD1 (5 bases). The CDR3 extends over 13 amino acids. Trimming took 4 bases from V and 8 from J, leaving 15 bases between them. CDR1 is SGHDT and CDR2 is YYEEEE in the germline V gene. The CDR3 DNA is TGTGCCAGCAGCCCGCGGTGGGCAGGGGAAGCTTTCTTT. Encoded protein: CASSPRWAGEAFF.

The table lists this clone with a count of one. The chain uses TRBV29-1 and TRBJ1-1; perhaps TRBD1 as D (6 bases). This CDR3 region has 13 residues. The V end lost 5 bases, the J end lost 0 bases, and 10 bases lay between the germline ends. Germline V gives CDR1 SQVTM, CDR2 ANQGSEA. This CDR3 is CSVKGGLNTEAFF. CDR3 DNA sequence: TGCAGCGTTAAGGGGGGGCTGAACACTGAAGCTTTCTTT.

This chain uses TRBV18 with TRBJ2-7; 8 positions agree with TRBD1. Germline V gives CDR1 KGHSH, CDR2 LQKENI. This CDR3 comprises 16 residues. Losses at the gene ends were 0 bases for V and 0 bases for J; bases not matched to a gene: 4. CDR3 in amino acids: CASSPPGQAGSYEQYF. Here the CDR3 DNA reads TGTGCCAGCTCACCACCGGGACAGGCTGGCTCCTACGAGCAGTACTTC.